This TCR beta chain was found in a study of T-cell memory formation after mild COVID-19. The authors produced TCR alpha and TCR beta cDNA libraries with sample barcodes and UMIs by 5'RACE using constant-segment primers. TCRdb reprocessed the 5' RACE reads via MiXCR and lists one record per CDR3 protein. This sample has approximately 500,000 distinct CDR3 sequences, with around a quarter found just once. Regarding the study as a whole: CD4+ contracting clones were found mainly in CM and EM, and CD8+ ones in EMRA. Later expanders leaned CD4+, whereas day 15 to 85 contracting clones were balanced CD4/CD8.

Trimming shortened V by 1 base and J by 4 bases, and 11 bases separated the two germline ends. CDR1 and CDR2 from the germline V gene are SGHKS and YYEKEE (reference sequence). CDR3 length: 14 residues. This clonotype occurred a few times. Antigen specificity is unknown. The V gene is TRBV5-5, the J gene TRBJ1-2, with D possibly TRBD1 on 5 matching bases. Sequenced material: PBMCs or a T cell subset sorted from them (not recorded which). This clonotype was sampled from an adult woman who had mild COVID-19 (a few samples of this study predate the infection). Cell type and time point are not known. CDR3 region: CASSLPPGTYGYTF. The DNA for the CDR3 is TGTGCCAGCAGCTTGCCCCCGGGGACCTATGGCTACACCTTC.